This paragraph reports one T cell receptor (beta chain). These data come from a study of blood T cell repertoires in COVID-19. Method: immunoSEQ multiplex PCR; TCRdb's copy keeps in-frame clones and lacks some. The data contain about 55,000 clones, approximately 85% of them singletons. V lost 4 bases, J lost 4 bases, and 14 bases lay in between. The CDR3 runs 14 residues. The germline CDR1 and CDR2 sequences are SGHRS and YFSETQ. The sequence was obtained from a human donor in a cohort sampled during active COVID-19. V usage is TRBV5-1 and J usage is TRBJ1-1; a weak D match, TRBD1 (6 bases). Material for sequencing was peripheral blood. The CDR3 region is CASSAQGWGTEAFF. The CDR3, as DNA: TGCGCCAGCAGCGCACAGGGTTGGGGCACTGAAGCTTTCTTT.